The present entry profiles one TCR beta chain with its context. Everyone who took part was roughly 18 to 89 years old, and they came from about 25 US areas. Cohort 3 donors counted as recovered after two negative PCRs, clearance, or resolved symptoms. Original processing methods: Quantification of nucleated cells was approximated via reference gene primer amplification. Clones were sequenced by immunoSEQ multiplex PCR, and TCRdb holds only the in-frame ones, with some missing. V and J calls and clone size are as listed in that table; D and trimming were resolved from the DNA. The table has hundreds of thousands of clones, around 86% seen once. This entry comes from a study of blood T cell repertoires in COVID-19. Study-wide context: Researchers got acute and convalescent COVID-19 samples from the United States, Italy and Spain.

This TCR derives from a woman between 50 and 59 years old who had recovered from COVID-19. The sequencing sample was made of PBMCs or T cells enriched from blood (not recorded which).

This chain's CDR3 is CAISEFAGGTGELFF. Written as DNA, the CDR3 is TGTGCCATCAGTGAATTCGCGGGAGGGACCGGGGAGCTGTTTTTT. This chain joins TRBV10-3 and TRBJ2-2, with TRBD2 matching 9 bases. The CDR3 is made up of 15 amino acids. Trimming took 3 bases from V and 5 from J; bases not matched to a gene: 4. Germline V lookup: CDR1 ENHRY, CDR2 SYGVKD.